This passage covers 11 T cell receptor beta chains from one sample sequenced in a study of T cell responses to AZD1222 COVID-19 vaccine (dated by TCRdb to the early 2020s). The library was prepared using the immunoSEQ multiplex PCR assay. TCRdb holds this immuneACCESS table with in-frame rearrangements only. Some clones are missing; in checked studies, unresolved V genes explain under half, and the rest has no known cause. The sample table shows 75,000 to 95,000 clones, and approximately 90% are seen once. Jointly, the top ten make up 6% to 8.5% of the sample. The sample's time point label is to be understood as: baseline before first vaccination. Read against the paper, the sample's treatment or condition label means: meningococcal conjugate vaccine given as trial control. Here the sequenced sample was peripheral blood, taken on day 0 of MenACWY control vaccination. The receptors were gathered from an adult in good health.

The chain is built from TRBV7-9 and TRBJ2-5; D might be TRBD2 (7 bases). This CDR3 is 15 amino acids long. V was shortened by 1 base and J by 5 bases, with 14 bases between the two germline ends. Germline V CDR1 and CDR2: SEHNR, FQNEAQ (reference sequence). Here the CDR3 DNA reads TGTGCCAGCAGCTTAGGTTCGGGGGGCCAGGAGACCCAGTACTTC. It yields the protein CASSLGSGGQETQYF.

The CDR3 region has the DNA TGTGCCAGCAGTTTAAGCAGGGGAGATACGCAGTATTTT. Its translation is CASSLSRGDTQYF. The chain combines TRBV27 with TRBJ2-3; a weak D match, TRBD1 (6 bases). CDR1 is MNHEY, CDR2 SMNVEV, per germline (reference sequence). The CDR3 has 13 amino acids. Trimming left V 2 bases short and J 5 bases short, with 8 bases between.

The chain recombines TRBV2 with TRBJ2-7; no firm D call. V was pared by 4 bases and J by 4 bases, with 8 bases between. Germline V CDR1 and CDR2: SNHLY, FYNNEI. The CDR3 length is 12 residues. The CDR3 spells CASSGGGYEQYF. CDR3 bases: TGTGCCAGCAGTGGAGGCGGATACGAGCAGTACTTC.

V usage is TRBV7-2 and J usage is TRBJ2-1; D remains unclear. CDR1 and CDR2 (germline): SGHTA, FQGNSA. V was trimmed by 1 base and J by 6 bases, leaving 19 bases between them. The CDR3 totals 17 residues. This chain's CDR3 is CASSLVVPLTQANEQFF. CDR3 coding DNA: TGTGCCAGCAGCTTAGTAGTCCCCCTCACGCAGGCCAATGAGCAGTTCTTC.

The chain is built from TRBV20-1 and TRBJ1-4; a weak D match, TRBD1 (5 bases). Germline V gene data show CDR1 as DFQATT and CDR2 as SNEGSKA (reference sequence). The CDR3 runs to 14 residues. Trimming cost V 3 bases and J 10 bases, with 18 bases left between them. The chain's CDR3 is CSASITQKRGKLFF. CDR3 coding DNA: TGCAGTGCTAGTATCACTCAAAAAAGGGGAAAACTGTTTTTT.

The chain links TRBV27 to TRBJ2-3; 7 positions match TRBD2. This CDR3 contains 16 residues. From germline, CDR1 is MNHEY and CDR2 SMNVEV (reference sequence). V was clipped by 5 bases and J by 0 bases; unmatched bases: 8. CDR3 sequence: CASSRLGLSSTDTQYF. The CDR3 DNA is TGTGCCAGCAGTCGCTTGGGACTATCTAGCACAGATACGCAGTATTTT.

The V call is TRBV25-1, the J call TRBJ2-5; TRBD2 might be the D (5 bases). Germline assignment: CDR1 MGHDK and CDR2 SYGVNS. Trimming removed 3 bases at V and 5 bases at J, with 10 bases between. CDR3 length: 13 amino acids. CDR3 sequence: CASSEVRGETQYF. As DNA, the CDR3 is TGTGCCAGCAGTGAGGTTCGAGGGGAGACCCAGTACTTC.

In this sample, this clone turned up once. The rearrangement joins TRBV19 to TRBJ2-7; D unclear. Trimming shortened V by 10 bases and J by 1 base, and 11 bases separated the two germline ends. Germline values: CDR1 LNHDA, CDR2 SQIVND (reference sequence). The CDR3 is 12 amino acids. CDR3 region: CATSAPSYEQYF. The CDR3 region has the DNA TGTGCCACCTCCGCACCTTCCTACGAGCAGTACTTC.

CDR3 loop: CASSPGRSNQPQHF. The DNA for the CDR3 is TGTGCCAGCTCACCGGGTAGGAGCAATCAGCCCCAGCATTTT. This chain links TRBV18 with TRBJ1-5; D gene ambiguous. The CDR3 runs 14 residues. The V gene's germline CDR1 is KGHSH and CDR2 LQKENI. The germline V and J ends were trimmed by 3 bases and 1 base, with 7 bases remaining between them.

J is TRBJ1-2 and V is TRBV6-1, with D unclear. V lost 0 bases to trimming and J lost 4 bases, with 6 bases between them. From germline, CDR1 is MNHNS and CDR2 SASEGT. The CDR3 spans 13 residues. DNA of the CDR3: TGTGCCAGCAGTGAAGCTATAGTCTATGGCTACACCTTC. This translates into CASSEAIVYGYTF.

This chain connects TRBV27 to TRBJ2-7; D uncertain. Germline lookup yields CDR1 MNHEY and CDR2 SMNVEV (reference sequence). This CDR3 contains 11 residues. V shed 9 bases and J shed 5 bases, with 11 bases lying between them. The CDR3 loop reads CASTYGHEQYF. The DNA for the CDR3 is TGTGCCAGTACGTACGGCCACGAGCAGTACTTC.